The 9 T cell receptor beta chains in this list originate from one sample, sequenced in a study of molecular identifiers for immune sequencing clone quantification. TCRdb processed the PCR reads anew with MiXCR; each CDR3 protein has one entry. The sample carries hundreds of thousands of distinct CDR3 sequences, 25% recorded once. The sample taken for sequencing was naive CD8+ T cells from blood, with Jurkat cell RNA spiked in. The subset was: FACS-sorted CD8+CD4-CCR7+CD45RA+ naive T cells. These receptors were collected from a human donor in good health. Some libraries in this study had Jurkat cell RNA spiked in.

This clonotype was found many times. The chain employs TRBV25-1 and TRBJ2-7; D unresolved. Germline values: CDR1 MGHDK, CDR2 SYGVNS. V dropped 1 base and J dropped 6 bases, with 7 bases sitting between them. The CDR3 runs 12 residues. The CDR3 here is CASSESPPEQYF. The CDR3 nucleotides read TGTGCCAGCAGTGAATCCCCGCCCGAGCAGTACTTC.

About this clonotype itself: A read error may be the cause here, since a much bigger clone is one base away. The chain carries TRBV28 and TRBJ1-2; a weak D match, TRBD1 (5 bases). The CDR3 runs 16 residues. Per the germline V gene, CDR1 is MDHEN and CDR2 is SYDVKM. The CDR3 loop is CASGLARDSSLYGYTF. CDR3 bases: TGTGCCAGCGGTTTGGCCCGAGACAGCTCACTCTATGGCTACACCTTC.

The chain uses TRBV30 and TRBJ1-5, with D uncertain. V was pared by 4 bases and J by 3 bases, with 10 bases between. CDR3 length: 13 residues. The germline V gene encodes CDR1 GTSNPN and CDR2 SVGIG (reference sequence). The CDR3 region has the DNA TGTGCCTGGAAAGAGATAATCAATCAGCCCCAGCATTTT. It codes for CAWKEIINQPQHF.

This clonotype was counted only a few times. The CDR3 region is CASGYSGNTIYF. DNA for the CDR3: TGTGCCAGCGGATACTCTGGAAACACCATATATTTT. The chain carries TRBV7-9 and TRBJ1-3; D remains unclear. Per germline, CDR1 SEHNR and CDR2 FQNEAQ (reference sequence). The CDR3 runs to 12 residues. V was cut by 8 bases and J by 0 bases, with 5 bases left in between.

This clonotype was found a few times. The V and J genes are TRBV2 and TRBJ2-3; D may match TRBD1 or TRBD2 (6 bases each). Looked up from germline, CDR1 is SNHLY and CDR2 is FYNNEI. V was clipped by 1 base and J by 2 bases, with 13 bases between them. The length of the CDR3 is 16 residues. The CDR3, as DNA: TGTGCCAGCAGTGAAGGGCCCCGGGGGCCCACAGATACGCAGTATTTT. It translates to CASSEGPRGPTDTQYF.

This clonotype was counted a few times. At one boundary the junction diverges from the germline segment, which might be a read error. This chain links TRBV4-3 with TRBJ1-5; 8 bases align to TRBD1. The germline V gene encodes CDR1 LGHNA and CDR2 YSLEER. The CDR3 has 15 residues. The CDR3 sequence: CASSEDRGNNQPQHF. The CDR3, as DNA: TGCGCCAGCAGCGAAGACAGGGGAAACAATCAGCCCCAGCATTTT.

CDR3 DNA: TGTGCCAGCAGCGTAGGGGCTAGCGGGAGTGGGAATGAGCAGTTCTTC. This encodes CASSVGASGSGNEQFF. V is TRBV9 and J is TRBJ2-1, with TRBD2 identical over 10 bases. Looked up from germline, CDR1 is SGDLS and CDR2 is YYNGEE. This CDR3 has 16 amino acids. Unmatched junction bases numbered 7, after V lost 0 bases and J lost 7 bases.

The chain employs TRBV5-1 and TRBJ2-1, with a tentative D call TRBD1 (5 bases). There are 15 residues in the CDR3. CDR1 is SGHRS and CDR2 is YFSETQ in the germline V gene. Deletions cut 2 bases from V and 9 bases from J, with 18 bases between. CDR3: CASSFLGRSVVEQFF. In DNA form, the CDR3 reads TGCGCCAGCAGCTTCTTGGGGCGCTCGGTCGTTGAGCAGTTCTTC. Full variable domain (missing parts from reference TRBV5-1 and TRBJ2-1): KAGVTQTPRYLIKTRGQQVTLSCSPISGHRSVSWYQQTPGQGLQFLFEYFSETQRNKGNFPGRFSGRQFSNSRSEMNVSTLELGDSALYLCASSFLGRSVVEQFFGPGTRLTVL.

CDR3 sequence (DNA): TGCAGTGCGTCCTACCAGGGGGCGCGTGGCTCCGGGGAGCTGTTTTTT. It specifies CSASYQGARGSGELFF. The chain joins TRBV20-1 to TRBJ2-2, with TRBD1 matching over 8 bases. Germline CDR1 and CDR2: DFQATT and SNEGSKA (reference sequence). After removal of 6 bases from V and 6 bases from J, the junction contained 15 bases not matched to a gene. This CDR3 has 16 residues.